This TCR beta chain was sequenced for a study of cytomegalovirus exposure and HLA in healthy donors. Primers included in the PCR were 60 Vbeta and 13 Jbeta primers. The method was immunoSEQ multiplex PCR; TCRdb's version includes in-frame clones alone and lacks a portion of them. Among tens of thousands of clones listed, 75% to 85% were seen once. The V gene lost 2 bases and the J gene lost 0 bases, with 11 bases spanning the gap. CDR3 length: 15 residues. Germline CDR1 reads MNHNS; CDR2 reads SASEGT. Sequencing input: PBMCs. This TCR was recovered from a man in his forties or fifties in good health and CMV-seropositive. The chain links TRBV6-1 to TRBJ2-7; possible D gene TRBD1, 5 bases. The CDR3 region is CASSESQVSSYEQYF. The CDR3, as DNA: TGTGCCAGCAGTGAATCACAGGTCTCCTCCTACGAGCAGTACTTC.